This T cell receptor beta chain is drawn from a study of post-analysis software for immune sequencing data. Study-level findings and limits: For normalized Chao1 diversity, multiple sclerosis patients scored significantly lower than controls did. Controls had lower frequencies than patients of 4 or 5 TRBV segments, which included TRBV5-6, TRBV5-1 and TRBV20-1.

Only one count was recorded for this clonotype. What it recognizes is unknown. The library was made from cDNA and included unique molecular identifiers. Using its own MiXCR run on the PCR reads, TCRdb lists one record per CDR3 protein. The data contain 820,000 or so distinct CDR3 sequences, about 53% of them singletons. V was shortened by 1 base and J by 7 bases, with 13 bases between the two germline ends. The CDR3 is 14 amino acids. The sample taken for sequencing was blood. The chain recombines TRBV12-3 or TRBV12-4 with TRBJ1-2; D unclear. This sequence originates from a girl aged 5 to 17 with multiple sclerosis. This CDR3 reads CASSLGHAPAGYTF. CDR3 coding DNA: TGTGCCAGCAGTTTAGGTCACGCTCCGGCTGGCTACACCTTC.